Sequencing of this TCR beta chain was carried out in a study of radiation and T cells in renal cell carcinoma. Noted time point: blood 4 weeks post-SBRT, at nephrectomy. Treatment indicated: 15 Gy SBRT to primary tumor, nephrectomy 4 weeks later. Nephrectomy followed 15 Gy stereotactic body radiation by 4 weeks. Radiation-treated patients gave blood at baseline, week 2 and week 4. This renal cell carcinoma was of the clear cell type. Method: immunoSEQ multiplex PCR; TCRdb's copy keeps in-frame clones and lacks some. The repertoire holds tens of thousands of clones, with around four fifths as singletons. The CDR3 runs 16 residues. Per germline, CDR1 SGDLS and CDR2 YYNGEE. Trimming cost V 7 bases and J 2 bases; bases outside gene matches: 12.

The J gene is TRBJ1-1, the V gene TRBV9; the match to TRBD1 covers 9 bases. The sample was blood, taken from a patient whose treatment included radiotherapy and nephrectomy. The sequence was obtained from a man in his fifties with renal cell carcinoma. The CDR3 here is CASAEGGQGANTEAFF. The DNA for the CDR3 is TGTGCCAGCGCCGAGGGGGGACAGGGCGCAAACACTGAAGCTTTCTTT.